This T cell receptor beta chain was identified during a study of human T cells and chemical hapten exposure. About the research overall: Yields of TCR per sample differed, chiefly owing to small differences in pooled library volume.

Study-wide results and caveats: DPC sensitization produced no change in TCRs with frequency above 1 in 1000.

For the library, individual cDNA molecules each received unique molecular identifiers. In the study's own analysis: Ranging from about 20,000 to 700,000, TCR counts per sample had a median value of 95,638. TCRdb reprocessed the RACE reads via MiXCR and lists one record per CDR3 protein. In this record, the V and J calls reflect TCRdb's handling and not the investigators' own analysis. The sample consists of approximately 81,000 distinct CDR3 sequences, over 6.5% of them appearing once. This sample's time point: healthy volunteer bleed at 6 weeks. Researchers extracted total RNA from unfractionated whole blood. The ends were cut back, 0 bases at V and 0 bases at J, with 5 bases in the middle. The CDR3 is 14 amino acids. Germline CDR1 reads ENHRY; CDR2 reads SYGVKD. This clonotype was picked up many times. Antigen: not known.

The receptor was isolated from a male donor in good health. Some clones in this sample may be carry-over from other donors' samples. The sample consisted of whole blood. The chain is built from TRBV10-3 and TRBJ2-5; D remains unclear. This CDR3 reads CAISESGNQETQYF. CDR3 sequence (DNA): TGTGCCATCAGTGAGTCTGGTAACCAAGAGACCCAGTACTTC.